This T cell receptor beta chain was recovered during a study of blood T cell repertoires in COVID-19. Study as a whole: Collection of acute and convalescent COVID-19 samples took place in the United States, Italy and Spain. Nucleic acid was either cDNA or gDNA, and it came from T cells, B-cell-depleted T cells, or PBMCs.

Authors' data handling: Reference gene primer amplification in the assay estimated nucleated cell counts. Profiling relied on immunoSEQ multiplex PCR, and the TCRdb table lists in-frame clones only, not all of them. Clonal size and the V and J genes are those of that table, whereas D and trimming came from the DNA. The sample lists 140,000 to 150,000 clones, 75% to 90% occurring once. The clonotype comes from a woman aged 60-70 years with active COVID-19. The specimen was peripheral blood.

CDR3 nucleotides: TGCAGCGTTGCGGGACTAGCGGGAGTTAAAAACATTCAGTACTTC. Its translation: CSVAGLAGVKNIQYF. This chain links TRBV29-1 with TRBJ2-4; TRBD2 matches 14 bases. CDR3 length: 15 residues. V lost 4 bases to trimming and J lost 4 bases; unmatched junction nucleotides: 3. Germline CDR1 is SQVTM and CDR2 is ANQGSEA.